These 24 T cell receptor beta chains originate from one sample sequenced in a study of blood T cell repertoires in COVID-19 (dated by TCRdb to the early 2020s). Libraries were made using the immunoSEQ multiplex PCR assay. This is the immuneACCESS table as TCRdb keeps it, with only in-frame sequences that have V and J called. A part of the clones is gone; compared with another copy, unresolved V genes explain less than half, and the rest is unexplained. This sample is represented by about 260,000 clones; around 89% of them were singletons. 0.85% to 0.95% of the sample is held by the ten biggest clonotypes. The sequencing input was PBMCs or T cells enriched from blood (not recorded which). These receptors all stem from a man between 45 and 60 years old who had been exposed to COVID-19.

V gene TRBV3-1 (or the pseudogene TRBV3-2) combines with J gene TRBJ1-2, with D hard to call. This CDR3 is 11 amino acids long. The V gene's germline CDR1 is LGHDT and CDR2 YNNKEL (reference sequence). Trimming left V 1 base short and J 7 bases short, with 4 bases between. This CDR3 reads CASSQARGYTF. CDR3 nucleotide sequence: TGTGCCAGCAGCCAAGCGCGTGGCTACACCTTC.

The chain uses TRBV12-5 and TRBJ1-2; tentative D call: TRBD1 (5 bases). The ends were cut back, 10 bases at V and 4 bases at J, with 19 bases in the middle. CDR3 length equals 14 residues. Per germline, CDR1 LGHNT and CDR2 FRNRAP. CDR3 sequence reads: CATGLGEGTYGYTF. DNA of the CDR3: TGTGCTACCGGTTTGGGGGAGGGGACCTATGGCTACACCTTC.

This rearrangement joins TRBV7-8 to TRBJ2-2, with 8 positions matching TRBD2. Trimming at V came to 1 base and at J to 8 bases, leaving 9 bases not matched to a gene. The V gene's germline CDR1 is SGHVS and CDR2 FQNEAQ. This CDR3 has 16 residues. The CDR3 DNA reads as TGTGCCAGCAGCTTAGGAGTAGCGGGGAATATTGGGGAGCTGTTTTTT. Translation: CASSLGVAGNIGELFF.

This chain connects TRBV11-2 to TRBJ1-5; TRBD1 agrees at 8 bases. This CDR3 is built from 16 residues. J was trimmed by 2 bases and V by 2 bases; bases with no gene match: 5. Germline CDR1 and CDR2: SGHAT and FQNNGV. For the CDR3, the DNA is TGTGCCAGCAGCTTATGGTCGACAGGGGGCAATCAGCCCCAGCATTTT. The encoded protein is CASSLWSTGGNQPQHF.

This chain joins TRBV7-9 and TRBJ1-1; possibly TRBD1 for D (6 bases). The germline CDR1 and CDR2 sequences are SEHNR and FQNEAQ (reference sequence). V gave up 1 base and J gave up 5 bases, with 14 bases separating them. This CDR3 region has 15 residues. The CDR3 nucleotides read TGTGCCAGCAGCTTAGGCGGCAGGGGTAAAACTGAAGCTTTCTTT. Amino acids: CASSLGGRGKTEAFF.

The CDR3 is CASSFRGTTNEKLFF. The CDR3 DNA follows: TGTGCCAGCAGCTTCCGGGGGACAACTAATGAAAAACTGTTTTTT. V usage is TRBV11-2 and J usage is TRBJ1-4, with D possibly TRBD1 on 5 matching bases. The CDR3 loop spans 15 amino acids. V was pared by 3 bases and J by 0 bases, with 8 bases between. CDR1 and CDR2 (germline): SGHAT, FQNNGV.

CDR3 in amino acids: CASSLGQHNSPLHF. The CDR3 DNA is TGTGCCAGCAGCTTGGGACAGCATAATTCACCCCTCCACTTT. V usage is TRBV5-4 and J usage is TRBJ1-6; D might be TRBD1 (5 bases). This CDR3 spans 14 amino acids. The germline CDR1 and CDR2 sequences are SGHNT and YYREEE (reference sequence). Trimming cost V 0 bases and J 5 bases, with 6 bases left between them.

The chain employs TRBV5-1 and TRBJ1-2, with a weak D call TRBD1 (5 bases). The germline CDR1 and CDR2 sequences are SGHRS and YFSETQ. This CDR3 is built from 14 residues. Trimming left V 2 bases short and J 6 bases short, with 14 bases between. CDR3 DNA: TGCGCCAGCAGCTTAGAGCCAGGGTATCATGGCTACACCTTC. Residues: CASSLEPGYHGYTF.

The chain combines TRBV13 with TRBJ1-5; TRBD1 matches at 9 bases. Trimming removed 6 bases from V and 4 bases from J; junction bases left unmatched: 4. The V gene's germline CDR1 is PRHDT and CDR2 FYEKMQ (reference sequence). The CDR3 is 14 amino acids. CDR3 coding DNA: TGTGCCAGCAGTCAAGACAGGGGGAATCAGCCCCAGCATTTT. It encodes CASSQDRGNQPQHF.

The chain has TRBV7-2 and TRBJ1-4; possible D gene TRBD1, 6 bases. Germline lookup yields CDR1 SGHTA and CDR2 FQGNSA. This CDR3 is 14 amino acids long. Trimming removed 6 bases at V and 7 bases at J, with 15 bases between. The CDR3 reads CASRMRGGSEKLFF. CDR3 nucleotides: TGTGCCAGCAGGATGAGGGGGGGGAGTGAAAAACTGTTTTTT.

The chain couples TRBV24-1 to TRBJ2-1, with 7 bases that match TRBD1. V shed 4 bases, J shed 7 bases, and the junction held 12 bases outside the gene matches. The CDR3 extends over 16 amino acids. Germline V gives CDR1 KGHDR, CDR2 SFDVKD. CDR3 residues: CATSEAGTAKGNEQFF. The CDR3 bases are TGTGCCACCAGTGAGGCCGGGACAGCGAAAGGGAATGAGCAGTTCTTC.

Worth noting for this clone: Distinct nucleotide sequences in the sample also encode this CDR3. The CDR3 protein is CASSPTGYNEQFF. Written as DNA, the CDR3 is TGTGCCAGCTCACCTACAGGGTATAATGAGCAGTTCTTC. The rearrangement links TRBV18 to TRBJ2-1, with a weak D call TRBD1 (6 bases). The CDR3 runs 13 residues. The germline CDR1 and CDR2 sequences are KGHSH and LQKENI. Trimming shortened V by 3 bases and J by 7 bases, and 10 bases separated the two germline ends. The whole variable domain, filled in from reference TRBV18 and TRBJ2-1, reads NAGVMQNPRHLVRRRGQEARLRCSPMKGHSHVYWYRQLPEEGLKFMVYLQKENIIDESGMPKERFSAEFPKEGPSILRIQQVVRGDSAAYFCASSPTGYNEQFFGPGTRLTVL.

The chain joins TRBV29-1 to TRBJ2-1, with 7 nucleotides matching TRBD1. The CDR3 length is 15 residues. The ends lost 3 bases at V and 0 bases at J; junction bases unmatched: 5. Germline CDR1 SQVTM, CDR2 ANQGSEA. CDR3 region: CSVDRRGYSYNEQFF. CDR3 in DNA: TGCAGCGTTGATCGCAGGGGGTACTCCTACAATGAGCAGTTCTTC.

The V and J genes are TRBV7-8 and TRBJ1-3, with D tentatively TRBD1 (6 bases). This CDR3 spans 17 amino acids. The ends were cut back, 4 bases at V and 0 bases at J, with 16 bases in the middle. The germline V gene has CDR1 SGHVS and CDR2 FQNEAQ. The CDR3 DNA follows: TGTGCCAGCAGCTATCTAAGGGGGACGGTCTCTGGAAACACCATATATTTT. This sequence encodes CASSYLRGTVSGNTIYF.

CDR3 sequence (DNA): TGTGCCAGCAGTCACAAAGTGGGGGGGGGACGGGTTGACTATGGCTACACCTTC. Encoded protein: CASSHKVGGGRVDYGYTF. The chain employs TRBV27 and TRBJ1-2, with a tentative D call TRBD1 (5 bases). CDR1 MNHEY and CDR2 SMNVEV come from the germline V gene (reference sequence). The CDR3 extends over 18 amino acids. V was cut by 5 bases and J by 3 bases, with 25 bases left in between.

This chain uses TRBV6-5 with TRBJ2-4; D uncertain. With 2 bases removed from V and 2 bases from J, the gap between germline ends came to 10 bases. The CDR3 runs 15 residues. CDR1 and CDR2 from the germline V gene are MNHEY and SVGAGI. The CDR3 is CASSYGRTTKNIQYF. The DNA of the CDR3 is TGTGCCAGCAGTTACGGCAGAACCACCAAAAACATTCAGTACTTC.

The genes are TRBV7-9 and TRBJ1-1; 7 positions match TRBD1. Trimming cost V 2 bases and J 0 bases; bases outside gene matches: 6. The CDR3 has 16 residues. Germline CDR1 SEHNR, CDR2 FQNEAQ (reference sequence). The CDR3 reads CASSLLMGQMNTEAFF. The CDR3, as DNA: TGTGCCAGCAGCTTACTGATGGGACAGATGAACACTGAAGCTTTCTTT.

The chain couples TRBV5-1 to TRBJ2-1; 7 nucleotides align to TRBD2. The CDR3 runs to 14 residues. After removal of 4 bases from V and 5 bases from J, the junction contained 6 bases not matched to a gene. CDR1 and CDR2 (germline): SGHRS, YFSETQ. CDR3 region: CASSGSGFDNEQFF. The DNA for the CDR3 is TGCGCCAGCAGCGGTAGCGGGTTTGACAATGAGCAGTTCTTC. Together with reference TRBV5-1 and TRBJ2-1, the CDR3 gives the full variable domain: KAGVTQTPRYLIKTRGQQVTLSCSPISGHRSVSWYQQTPGQGLQFLFEYFSETQRNKGNFPGRFSGRQFSNSRSEMNVSTLELGDSALYLCASSGSGFDNEQFFGPGTRLTVL.

This clone showed up just a few times. This sequence joins TRBV7-2 and TRBJ1-1; D call uncertain. V was shortened by 2 bases and J by 5 bases, with 9 bases between the two germline ends. The CDR3 contains 13 residues. Germline assignment: CDR1 SGHTA and CDR2 FQGNSA. CDR3 sequence (DNA): TGTGCCAGCAGCTTAATGTGGGAGACTGAAGCTTTCTTT. Translating it yields CASSLMWETEAFF. Together with reference TRBV7-2 and TRBJ1-1, the CDR3 gives the full variable domain: GAGVSQSPSNKVTEKGKDVELRCDPISGHTALYWYRQSLGQGLEFLIYFQGNSAPDKSGLPSDRFSAERTGGSVSTLTIQRTQQEDSAVYLCASSLMWETEAFFGQGTRLTVV.

The chain combines TRBV18 with TRBJ2-3; 7 positions match TRBD2. The germline CDR1 and CDR2 sequences are KGHSH and LQKENI. The V gene end was trimmed by 4 bases and the J gene end by 4 bases; junction bases not matched to a gene: 8. The CDR3 runs to 15 residues. The CDR3 region has the DNA TGTGCCAGCTCACTTTCCGGACTAGTCCCAGATACGCAGTATTTT. This gives the protein CASSLSGLVPDTQYF. The entire variable domain, with the rest obtained from reference TRBV18 and TRBJ2-3, is as follows: NAGVMQNPRHLVRRRGQEARLRCSPMKGHSHVYWYRQLPEEGLKFMVYLQKENIIDESGMPKERFSAEFPKEGPSILRIQQVVRGDSAAYFCASSLSGLVPDTQYFGPGTRLTVL.

Only one count was recorded for this clone. V is TRBV5-5 and J is TRBJ2-7; 9 bases are a match to TRBD1. The CDR3 has 14 residues. V dropped 4 bases and J dropped 6; count of bases not matched to a gene: 8. Germline V gene data show CDR1 as SGHKS and CDR2 as YYEKEE (reference sequence). The CDR3 region is CASSAYRGPREQYV. The DNA for the CDR3 is TGTGCCAGCAGCGCCTACAGGGGGCCGCGCGAGCAGTACGTC.

The rearrangement joins TRBV6-2 or TRBV6-3 to TRBJ2-1; tentatively, D is TRBD1 (5 bases). V was shortened by 4 bases and J by 8 bases, with 9 bases between the two germline ends. Germline loops: CDR1 MNHEY, CDR2 SVGEGT. The CDR3 contains 12 residues. CDR3 region: CASSFWGHEQFF. DNA of the CDR3: TGTGCCAGCAGTTTCTGGGGCCATGAGCAGTTCTTC.

This clone has just one count. The V and J genes are TRBV7-9 and TRBJ2-1, with 7 bases lining up with TRBD2. With V trimmed by 1 base and J by 7 bases, 10 bases remained unmatched. CDR1 is SEHNR and CDR2 is FQNEAQ in the germline V gene (reference sequence). The CDR3 is made up of 16 amino acids. CDR3: CASSLGSGGRTNEQFF. CDR3 nucleotides: TGTGCCAGCAGCTTAGGGTCGGGCGGGAGAACGAATGAGCAGTTCTTC.

This chain joins TRBV19 and TRBJ1-5, with D maybe TRBD1 (6 bases). Germline V gives CDR1 LNHDA, CDR2 SQIVND (reference sequence). The length of the CDR3 is 19 residues. V dropped 2 bases and J dropped 2 bases, with 22 bases sitting between them. CDR3 nucleotides: TGTGCCAGTAGTATATTTTACGCTGATGGGGGGGCTGGCAATCAGCCCCAGCATTTT. Encoded protein: CASSIFYADGGAGNQPQHF.